The 30 T cell receptor beta chains below were found in one sample sequenced in a study of Ad26.COV2.S vaccination and SARS-CoV-2 variants. Sequencing used immunoSEQ multiplex PCR; TCRdb keeps in-frame clones, though not all of them. Of 300,000 to 400,000 clones listed, approximately 86% are singletons. Specified treatment: approximately 18 received Ad26.COV2.S at low or high dose, single or two shots; roughly 5 received placebo; per-sample allocation not given. At day 63 after the first vaccine or placebo injection, samples were drawn. Material: peripheral blood, obtained in a trial of Ad26.COV2.S vaccine versus placebo. Receptors originate from a person aged 18-60 years who received the Ad26.COV2.S COVID-19 vaccine or a placebo.

The chain is built from TRBV7-9 and TRBJ2-7, with D uncertain. Trimming pared 5 bases from V and 3 bases from J, leaving 20 bases between. CDR3 size: 16 residues. CDR1 is SEHNR, CDR2 FQNEAQ, per germline (reference sequence). The CDR3 region has the DNA TGTGCCAGCAGCCTGTCCCGCAACCAGCTCAGCTACGAGCAGTACTTC. It codes for CASSLSRNQLSYEQYF.

Only one count was recorded for this clone. This rearrangement joins TRBV5-1 to TRBJ2-3, with 9 positions matching TRBD1. This CDR3 has 17 amino acids. Germline V gives CDR1 SGHRS, CDR2 YFSETQ. V dropped 1 base and J dropped 4; count of bases not matched to a gene: 10. Written as DNA, the CDR3 is TGCGCCAGCAGCTTGACCGGGACAGGGCAATTGGCAGATACGCAGTATTTT. Its translation: CASSLTGTGQLADTQYF.

The chain is built from TRBV7-2 and TRBJ1-2; D may be TRBD1 (6 bases). The germline V gene has CDR1 SGHTA and CDR2 FQGNSA. The CDR3 length is 16 residues. V gave up 5 bases and J gave up 4 bases, with 20 bases separating them. CDR3 sequence reads: CASSPSGGAMLYGYTF. The CDR3 bases are TGTGCCAGCAGCCCTAGCGGGGGGGCGATGCTCTATGGCTACACCTTC.

The chain employs TRBV9 and TRBJ2-2; D gene uncertain. The germline V gene has CDR1 SGDLS and CDR2 YYNGEE. The CDR3 spans 13 residues. V was pared by 4 bases and J by 6 bases, with 10 bases between. This CDR3 is CASSLSNAGELFF. In DNA, the CDR3 is TGTGCCAGCAGCCTCTCCAATGCCGGGGAGCTGTTTTTT.

The chain uses TRBV18 and TRBJ2-3, with unresolved D. CDR3 size: 14 residues. Germline V gene data show CDR1 as KGHSH and CDR2 as LQKENI. V gave up 0 bases and J gave up 4 bases, with 8 bases separating them. The CDR3 bases are TGTGCCAGCTCACCACCCCCCATGGCAGATACGCAGTATTTT. The encoded protein is CASSPPPMADTQYF.

Regarding this clone: An end of the junction does not agree with germline; a read error may underlie this. Other DNA sequences from this sample encode an identical CDR3 as well. DNA of the CDR3: TGTGCCAGCTCACCCGGGACGGGCCGCTACGAGCAGTATTTC. The encoded protein is CASSPGTGRYEQYF. V gene TRBV18 combines with J gene TRBJ2-7; D may correspond to TRBD1 or TRBD2 (5 bases each). Germline CDR1 reads KGHSH; CDR2 reads LQKENI. The CDR3 contains 14 residues.

The gene calls are TRBV6-2 or TRBV6-3 and TRBJ1-1, with no clear D. Trimming stripped 5 bases from V and 6 bases from J, with 7 bases between. The germline CDR1 and CDR2 sequences are MNHEY and SVGEGT. The CDR3 sequence is 11 residues long. For the CDR3, the DNA is TGTGCCAGCAGTCAAGGCCCTGAAGCTTTCTTT. Translation: CASSQGPEAFF.

V gene TRBV2 combines with J gene TRBJ2-1; possible D gene TRBD1, 7 bases. Per the germline V gene, CDR1 is SNHLY and CDR2 is FYNNEI. V shed 8 bases and J shed 4 bases, with 15 bases lying between them. There are 14 residues in the CDR3. CDR3 sequence reads: CASQGGLAYNEQFF. The DNA of the CDR3 is TGTGCCAGCCAGGGGGGACTGGCATACAATGAGCAGTTCTTC.

The V and J genes are TRBV18 and TRBJ2-2, with 7 bases identical to TRBD2. CDR3 length equals 17 residues. Germline CDR1 KGHSH, CDR2 LQKENI. With V trimmed by 3 bases and J by 2 bases, 9 bases remained unmatched. The chain's CDR3 is CASSPSGLAANTGELFF. CDR3 DNA sequence: TGTGCCAGCTCACCCTCCGGGCTAGCGGCCAACACCGGGGAGCTGTTTTTT.

This clone was seen just once. The gene calls are TRBV4-3 and TRBJ1-1; 8 bases match TRBD1. Losses at the gene ends were 0 bases for V and 6 bases for J; bases not matched to a gene: 9. This CDR3 is 16 amino acids long. Germline CDR1 LGHNA, CDR2 YSLEER. CDR3 sequence reads: CASSQDRDRGNAEAFF. In nucleotides, the CDR3 is TGCGCCAGCAGCCAAGATAGAGACAGGGGCAACGCTGAAGCTTTCTTT.

This chain connects TRBV19 to TRBJ2-7, with 11 bases that match TRBD2. Germline CDR1 reads LNHDA; CDR2 reads SQIVND (reference sequence). There are 15 residues in the CDR3. Trimming cost V 7 bases and J 4 bases; bases outside gene matches: 9. CDR3 protein: CASTETSGSFYEQYF. In DNA, the CDR3 is TGTGCCAGTACTGAAACTAGCGGGAGCTTTTACGAGCAGTACTTC.

The chain combines TRBV4-3 with TRBJ2-3; 8 nucleotides align to TRBD2. Germline CDR1 reads LGHNA; CDR2 reads YSLEER. The CDR3 totals 17 residues. Trimming cost V 0 bases and J 2 bases; bases outside gene matches: 7. CDR3 sequence reads: CASSQDRQRGNTDTQYF. The CDR3 DNA reads TGCGCCAGCAGCCAAGATCGGCAGCGGGGGAACACAGATACGCAGTATTTT.

This sequence joins TRBV27 and TRBJ2-5; D is perhaps TRBD1 (5 bases). In germline, CDR1 is MNHEY, CDR2 SMNVEV (reference sequence). The CDR3 consists of 13 residues. V was pared by 5 bases and J by 5 bases, with 12 bases between. CDR3 sequence reads: CASSAQGIETQYF. The CDR3 region has the DNA TGTGCCAGCAGTGCGCAGGGAATTGAGACCCAGTACTTC.

The rearrangement joins TRBV5-1 to TRBJ2-2, with 10 bases aligning to TRBD2. The CDR3 loop spans 17 amino acids. Looked up from germline, CDR1 is SGHRS and CDR2 is YFSETQ. With 1 base clipped from V and 3 bases from J, the junction kept 6 bases outside the gene matches. The CDR3 DNA sequence: TGCGCCAGCAGCTTGATTCGTAGCGGGGGGCACACCGGGGAGCTGTTTTTT. Its protein is CASSLIRSGGHTGELFF.

The rearrangement links TRBV4-3 to TRBJ2-5; possibly TRBD1 or TRBD2 for D (6 bases each). CDR1 is LGHNA and CDR2 is YSLEER in the germline V gene. Between the trimmed V and J ends, which lost 3 bases and 1 base, there was a span of 18 bases. This CDR3 is built from 17 residues. Here the CDR3 reads CASSQTLGGNSQETQYF. The CDR3 coding sequence is TGCGCCAGCAGCCAGACCCTAGGGGGGAACTCCCAAGAGACCCAGTACTTC.

The CDR3: CASSQPIPGLAGGPQETQYF. In DNA, the CDR3 is TGCGCCAGCAGCCAACCGATACCGGGACTAGCGGGAGGGCCCCAAGAGACCCAGTACTTC. V and J are TRBV4-1 and TRBJ2-5; 16 bases fit TRBD2. V shed 2 bases, J shed 1 base, and the junction held 10 bases outside the gene matches. Germline values: CDR1 MGHRA, CDR2 YSYEKL. The CDR3 is 20 residues long.

This clone came up a few times. V usage is TRBV7-2 and J usage is TRBJ2-3, with 12 bases identical to TRBD2. Germline V lookup: CDR1 SGHTA, CDR2 FQGNSA. The length of the CDR3 is 16 residues. The ends lost 8 bases at V and 4 bases at J; junction bases unmatched: 10. CDR3 nucleotides: TGTGCCAGCGTAAACGGACTAGCGGGGCGGCCAGATACGCAGTATTTT. This sequence encodes CASVNGLAGRPDTQYF.

The chain recombines TRBV7-6 with TRBJ2-7; weak D call: TRBD2 (5 bases). Germline V gives CDR1 SGHVS, CDR2 FNYEAQ. CDR3 size: 14 residues. Trimming cost V 1 base and J 5 bases, with 12 bases left between them. The CDR3 bases are TGTGCCAGCAGCTTAGAACTAGGTATCAACGAGCAGTACTTC. Translating gives CASSLELGINEQYF.

The rearrangement links TRBV30 to TRBJ1-2; TRBD1 might be the D (6 bases). Per the germline V gene, CDR1 is GTSNPN and CDR2 is SVGIG (reference sequence). There are 12 residues in the CDR3. V lost 5 bases and J 9 bases, leaving 16 bases between the germline ends. CDR3 protein: CAWGRDTSRYTF. The CDR3 DNA sequence: TGTGCCTGGGGTCGGGACACCTCTCGCTACACCTTC.

The DNA of the CDR3 is TGCGCCAGCAGCTCCGGACAGGAAAGGGAGTTCTTC. Translating it yields CASSSGQEREFF. This chain joins TRBV5-1 and TRBJ2-1; 7 nucleotides line up with TRBD1. V shed 3 bases, J shed 14 bases, and the junction held 8 bases outside the gene matches. The CDR3 is 12 amino acids. Germline CDR1 is SGHRS and CDR2 is YFSETQ.

V usage is TRBV5-5 and J usage is TRBJ1-4, with D tentatively TRBD1 (5 bases). Germline lookup yields CDR1 SGHKS and CDR2 YYEKEE (reference sequence). The CDR3 is 12 residues long. V was cut by 0 bases and J by 9 bases, with 6 bases left in between. As DNA, the CDR3 is TGTGCCAGCAGCTTGGAGGGACAAAAACTGTTTTTT. It yields the protein CASSLEGQKLFF.

The chain links TRBV5-1 to TRBJ2-3; maybe TRBD2 (6 bases). V dropped 0 bases and J dropped 1 base, with 9 bases sitting between them. The CDR3 runs 15 residues. Germline V gives CDR1 SGHRS, CDR2 YFSETQ. The CDR3: CASSLGPSGTDTQYF. Here the CDR3 DNA reads TGCGCCAGCAGCTTGGGGCCTAGCGGCACAGATACGCAGTATTTT. The full variable domain, rest sourced from reference TRBV5-1 and TRBJ2-3, is KAGVTQTPRYLIKTRGQQVTLSCSPISGHRSVSWYQQTPGQGLQFLFEYFSETQRNKGNFPGRFSGRQFSNSRSEMNVSTLELGDSALYLCASSLGPSGTDTQYFGPGTRLTVL.

This clone showed up many times. The chain combines TRBV7-9 with TRBJ2-7, with a weak D call TRBD1 (6 bases). The CDR3 runs 13 residues. Germline V CDR1 and CDR2: SEHNR, FQNEAQ (reference sequence). Trimming left V 5 bases short and J 4 bases short, with 12 bases between. The CDR3 DNA reads TGTGCCAGCAGCCTGGGGACACAATACGAGCAGTACTTC. This encodes CASSLGTQYEQYF.

The chain carries TRBV7-9 and TRBJ2-1; D tentatively reads TRBD1 or TRBD2 (5 bases each). CDR3 size: 16 residues. CDR1 is SEHNR, CDR2 FQNEAQ, per germline (reference sequence). V lost 4 bases, J lost 0 bases, and 13 bases lay in between. CDR3 in amino acids: CASSYLDSGSYNEQFF. CDR3 coding DNA: TGTGCCAGCAGCTACCTAGACAGCGGCTCCTACAATGAGCAGTTCTTC.

This rearrangement joins TRBV5-1 to TRBJ2-7; no clear D gene. Germline V gives CDR1 SGHRS, CDR2 YFSETQ. The V end lost 1 base, the J end lost 2 bases, and 7 bases lay between the germline ends. The CDR3 totals 13 residues. CDR3 region: CASSLTETYEQYF. The CDR3 DNA follows: TGCGCCAGCAGCTTGACAGAGACCTACGAGCAGTACTTC. Based on the CDR3 plus reference TRBV5-1 and TRBJ2-7, the full variable domain is KAGVTQTPRYLIKTRGQQVTLSCSPISGHRSVSWYQQTPGQGLQFLFEYFSETQRNKGNFPGRFSGRQFSNSRSEMNVSTLELGDSALYLCASSLTETYEQYFGPGTRLTVT.

CDR3 protein: CASSLRGLAGEEQFF. The CDR3 DNA is TGTGCCAGTAGTCTCAGAGGACTAGCGGGAGAAGAGCAGTTCTTC. V usage is TRBV19 and J usage is TRBJ2-1, with TRBD2 matching 13 bases. This CDR3 contains 15 residues. Germline V gives CDR1 LNHDA, CDR2 SQIVND (reference sequence). Trimming at V came to 5 bases and at J to 10 bases, leaving 8 bases not matched to a gene.

The V and J genes are TRBV9 and TRBJ1-1; 12 bases are shared with TRBD1. With 4 bases clipped from V and 0 bases from J, the junction kept 13 bases outside the gene matches. The germline V gene encodes CDR1 SGDLS and CDR2 YYNGEE. This CDR3 contains 19 residues. Written as DNA, the CDR3 is TGTGCCAGCAGCTCGGACCCGGGACAGGGGGCAGCCCTGAACACTGAAGCTTTCTTT. As protein: CASSSDPGQGAALNTEAFF.

The CDR3 is CASSVLAGEGGTDTQYF. Written as DNA, the CDR3 is TGTGCCAGCAGCGTTCTAGCGGGAGAGGGAGGCACAGATACGCAGTATTTT. This chain uses TRBV9 with TRBJ2-3; 10 bases match TRBD2. Germline trimming cut 2 bases from V and 1 base from J; bases unmatched to any gene: 7. This CDR3 comprises 17 residues. Germline V CDR1 and CDR2: SGDLS, YYNGEE.

V usage is TRBV2 and J usage is TRBJ1-5; TRBD1 agrees at 8 bases. V lost 8 bases to trimming and J lost 5 bases; unmatched junction nucleotides: 5. Looked up from germline, CDR1 is SNHLY and CDR2 is FYNNEI. This CDR3 contains 13 residues. CDR3 loop: CASHDRGYQPQHF. Here the CDR3 DNA reads TGTGCCAGCCACGACAGGGGTTATCAGCCCCAGCATTTT.

The rearrangement joins TRBV19 to TRBJ2-5; TRBD1 agrees at 9 bases. The CDR3 runs to 16 residues. J lost 3 bases, V lost 2 bases, and 7 bases had no gene match. Germline CDR1 and CDR2: LNHDA and SQIVND (reference sequence). The CDR3 loop reads CASSINRRDREETQYF. The CDR3 DNA is TGTGCCAGTAGTATAAACCGGAGGGACAGGGAAGAGACCCAGTACTTC.